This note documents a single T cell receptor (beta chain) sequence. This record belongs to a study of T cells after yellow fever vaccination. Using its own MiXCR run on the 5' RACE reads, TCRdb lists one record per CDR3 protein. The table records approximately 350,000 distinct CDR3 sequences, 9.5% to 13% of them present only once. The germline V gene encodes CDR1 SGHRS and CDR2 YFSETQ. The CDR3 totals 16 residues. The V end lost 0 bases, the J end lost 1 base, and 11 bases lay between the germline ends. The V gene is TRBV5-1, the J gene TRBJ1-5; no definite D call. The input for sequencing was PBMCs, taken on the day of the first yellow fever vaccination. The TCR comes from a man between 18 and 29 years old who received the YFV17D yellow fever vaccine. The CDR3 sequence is CASSLGGPLSNQPQHF. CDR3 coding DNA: TGCGCCAGCAGCTTGGGCGGTCCTCTCAGCAATCAGCCCCAGCATTTT.